The 12 T cell receptor beta chains reported below all come from one sample, sequenced in a study of blood T cell repertoires in COVID-19. Assay: immunoSEQ multiplex PCR; the TCRdb copy retains only in-frame clones and omits some. The profile shows 110,000 to 150,000 clones, 84% of them singletons. Sequencing was performed on peripheral blood. The source of these receptors is a human donor in a cohort sampled during active COVID-19.

The chain combines TRBV2 with TRBJ1-1; D might be TRBD1 (6 bases). The germline V gene has CDR1 SNHLY and CDR2 FYNNEI. The V end lost 11 bases, the J end lost 5 bases, and 21 bases lay between the germline ends. This CDR3 contains 14 residues. The CDR3 DNA is TGTGCCGGGGTGGACAGCCGTAGTATAACTGAAGCTTTCTTT. This gives the protein CAGVDSRSITEAFF.

J is TRBJ2-3 and V is TRBV9, with D possibly being TRBD2 (6 bases). V lost 4 bases to trimming and J lost 0 bases, with 18 bases between them. Germline CDR1 is SGDLS and CDR2 is YYNGEE. This CDR3 spans 17 amino acids. The CDR3 loop is CASSPAVGGVSTDTQYF. The CDR3 DNA reads TGTGCCAGCAGCCCTGCCGTGGGCGGGGTCAGCACAGATACGCAGTATTTT. Together with reference TRBV9 and TRBJ2-3, the CDR3 gives the full variable domain: DSGVTQTPKHLITATGQRVTLRCSPRSGDLSVYWYQQSLDQGLQFLIQYYNGEERAKGNILERFSAQQFPDLHSELNLSSLELGDSALYFCASSPAVGGVSTDTQYFGPGTRLTVL.

This clone was detected only a few times. The V and J genes are TRBV7-2 and TRBJ2-1; 8 bases are a match to TRBD1. Trimming at V came to 4 bases and at J to 3 bases, leaving 5 bases not matched to a gene. CDR3 size: 15 residues. The germline gives CDR1 SGHTA, CDR2 FQGNSA. The chain's CDR3 is CASSSWTGSYNEQFF. The CDR3 DNA is TGTGCCAGCAGCTCGTGGACAGGGAGCTACAATGAGCAGTTCTTC.

The V gene is TRBV5-6, the J gene TRBJ1-2; no definite D call. CDR1 SGHDT and CDR2 YYEEEE come from the germline V gene. V was trimmed by 0 bases and J by 3 bases, leaving 9 bases between them. The CDR3 spans 14 residues. This CDR3 reads CASSLAGRYYGYTF. The CDR3 DNA follows: TGTGCCAGCAGCTTGGCCGGGAGGTACTATGGCTACACCTTC.

The rearrangement uses TRBV27 and TRBJ2-2; weak D call: TRBD1 (6 bases). V was cut by 6 bases and J by 3 bases, with 11 bases left in between. This CDR3 spans 14 amino acids. Per the germline V gene, CDR1 is MNHEY and CDR2 is SMNVEV (reference sequence). Here the CDR3 reads CASSPDRDTGELFF. CDR3 DNA sequence: TGTGCCAGCAGCCCGGACAGAGACACCGGGGAGCTGTTTTTT.

In its sample, this clone was seen a few times. The chain is built from TRBV2 and TRBJ1-5, with D possibly TRBD1 on 5 matching bases. CDR3 length: 14 amino acids. V shed 3 bases and J shed 2 bases, with 8 bases lying between them. Germline V gene data show CDR1 as SNHLY and CDR2 as FYNNEI. The chain's CDR3 is CASSEGGGNQPQHF. The CDR3, as DNA: TGTGCCAGCAGTGAGGGAGGGGGCAATCAGCCCCAGCATTTT.

This chain links TRBV4-2 with TRBJ1-4; 9 nucleotides agree with TRBD1. This CDR3 spans 15 amino acids. The germline V gene has CDR1 LGHNA and CDR2 YNFKEQ. Losses at the gene ends were 2 bases for V and 8 bases for J; bases not matched to a gene: 6. The CDR3 reads CASSQPGTGKEKLFF. The DNA for the CDR3 is TGTGCCAGCAGCCAACCCGGGACAGGGAAGGAAAAACTGTTTTTT.

This chain joins TRBV11-3 and TRBJ2-1; TRBD2 is a possible D gene (7 bases). Germline V gives CDR1 SGHNT, CDR2 YENEEA. The CDR3 is 14 amino acids. Trimming stripped 1 base from V and 11 bases from J, with 15 bases between. DNA of the CDR3: TGTGCCAGCAGCTTAGTGGGGGGGCAGGGGAAGCAGTTCTTC. This gives the protein CASSLVGGQGKQFF.

This chain links TRBV7-8 with TRBJ1-2, with TRBD1 matching over 10 bases. Germline CDR1 and CDR2: SGHVS and FQNEAQ. The CDR3 sequence is 15 residues long. V lost 4 bases to trimming and J lost 4 bases; unmatched junction nucleotides: 6. In DNA, the CDR3 is TGTGCCAGCAGCTCCCGGGACAGGGGCACCTATGGCTACACCTTC. Translated, it gives CASSSRDRGTYGYTF.

The J gene is TRBJ2-2, the V gene TRBV15; 11 positions agree with TRBD1. The length of the CDR3 is 16 residues. Germline V gene lookup returns CDR1 LNHNV and CDR2 YYDKDF (reference sequence). The V gene end was trimmed by 1 base and the J gene end by 6 bases; junction bases not matched to a gene: 4. The CDR3 loop reads CATSRARDRGAGELFF. The CDR3 DNA reads TGTGCCACCAGCAGAGCCCGGGACAGGGGGGCCGGGGAGCTGTTTTTT.

V is TRBV2 and J is TRBJ1-2; TRBD1 agrees at 10 bases. The CDR3 is made up of 14 amino acids. J gave up 6 bases and V 6 bases, and 7 bases lay outside the gene matches. The V gene's germline CDR1 is SNHLY and CDR2 FYNNEI. Here the CDR3 DNA reads TGTGCCAGCAGGCGCCGGGACAGGGGCGATGGCTACACCTTC. This gives the protein CASRRRDRGDGYTF.

In the case of this clone: Distinct nucleotide sequences in the sample also encode this CDR3. The rearrangement links TRBV7-2 to TRBJ1-1; 9 nucleotides match TRBD1. The V segment lost 4 bases and the J segment 4 bases; nucleotides outside the gene matches: 1. Germline V gives CDR1 SGHTA, CDR2 FQGNSA. This CDR3 has 13 residues. The DNA of the CDR3 is TGTGCCAGCAGCTCGGACAGGGGCACTGAAGCTTTCTTT. Translated: CASSSDRGTEAFF.